This TCR beta chain was observed in a study of cytomegalovirus exposure and HLA in healthy donors. Looked up from germline, CDR1 is MNHEY and CDR2 is SVGAGI. This CDR3 region has 13 residues. With V trimmed by 6 bases and J by 5 bases, 6 bases remained unmatched. Notes on this clone: Its antigen is currently unknown.

With 60 Vbeta and 13 Jbeta primers, the PCR was carried out. TCRdb's copy holds only in-frame clones and misses some; the assay was immunoSEQ multiplex PCR. The sample contains more than 95,000 clones, 70% to 80% of which appear only once. General study points: Rarity held for most TCR sequences, but there were some public TCRs that occurred in many donors. In vitro experiments confirmed that a few CMV-associated chains were specific for CMV antigens.

Despite likely unrecorded immune exposures, the donors were nominally healthy at the time of sampling. The TCR sequence derives from a man in his fifties or sixties in good health and CMV-seropositive. The chain combines TRBV6-5 with TRBJ2-7, with 8 bases matching TRBD1. Sequences were obtained from PBMCs. CDR3 residues: CASRRDRGDEQYF. DNA for the CDR3: TGTGCCAGCAGACGCGACAGGGGCGACGAGCAGTACTTC.